This entry lists 27 T cell receptor beta chains sequenced from one sample in a study of Graves' ophthalmopathy and Graves' hyperthyroidism. As the template, RNA transcripts were used to amplify TCR beta CDR3 regions. An opening RT-PCR round employed HTBI primers and preceded a second-round multiplex PCR. One entry per CDR3 protein, called by TCRdb with MiXCR from the multiplex PCR reads. The sample comprises about 660,000 distinct CDR3 sequences, over 40% of which are singletons, and roughly 3.5% rests with the top ten. Sequences were obtained from peripheral blood. The receptors derive from an adult man with Graves' ophthalmopathy.

A few counts support this clonotype. The gene calls are TRBV20-1 and TRBJ1-4; TRBD1 matches 10 bases. Looked up from germline, CDR1 is DFQATT and CDR2 is SNEGSKA (reference sequence). The CDR3 consists of 13 residues. The junction had 3 bases not matched to a gene; V was cut back by 5 bases and J by 6 bases. CDR3 protein: CSAPGTGDEKLFF. CDR3 coding DNA: TGCAGTGCTCCCGGGACAGGGGATGAAAAACTGTTTTTT.

This clonotype was detected only once. V usage is TRBV15 and J usage is TRBJ1-2; possible D gene TRBD1, 5 bases. CDR3 length: 15 amino acids. Trimming removed 10 bases from V and 6 bases from J, with 24 bases in between. CDR1 is LNHNV and CDR2 is YYDKDF in the germline V gene (reference sequence). CDR3 loop: CASRDQSPGQNGYTF. The CDR3 DNA is TGTGCCAGCAGAGATCAGTCCCCAGGGCAGAATGGCTACACCTTC.

The chain joins TRBV10-3 to TRBJ2-5; D gene ambiguous. The germline gives CDR1 ENHRY, CDR2 SYGVKD. The CDR3 spans 14 residues. V lost 4 bases to trimming and J lost 2 bases, with 11 bases between them. The CDR3 nucleotides read TGTGCCATCAGTGCCTCCGGACCGCAAGAGACCCAGTACTTC. This encodes CAISASGPQETQYF.

This clonotype was seen more than once but under ten times. The genes are TRBV6-1 and TRBJ1-3; D gene uncertain. V gave up 6 bases and J gave up 1 base, with 16 bases separating them. Germline CDR1 is MNHNS and CDR2 is SASEGT. The CDR3 spans 16 residues. The CDR3 is CASSRGEVFSGNTIYF. The DNA for the CDR3 is TGTGCCAGCAGCCGTGGAGAGGTTTTTTCTGGAAACACCATATATTTT.

The gene calls are TRBV11-3 and TRBJ2-1, with 12 bases identical to TRBD2. V dropped 0 bases and J dropped 0; count of bases not matched to a gene: 3. Looked up from germline, CDR1 is SGHNT and CDR2 is YENEEA. There are 18 residues in the CDR3. CDR3 nucleotide sequence: TGTGCCAGCAGCTTAGATTTGACTAGCGGGAGCTCCTACAATGAGCAGTTCTTC. The encoded protein is CASSLDLTSGSSYNEQFF.

This clonotype was counted at least ten times. V usage is TRBV9 and J usage is TRBJ2-7; perhaps TRBD1 as D (6 bases). The V and J ends lost 4 bases and 4 bases respectively, with 18 bases between them. The V gene's germline CDR1 is SGDLS and CDR2 YYNGEE. The CDR3 runs to 15 residues. The CDR3, as DNA: TGTGCCAGCAGCCCTACAGGGTCTTGGGCTTACGAGCAGTACTTC. Translated: CASSPTGSWAYEQYF.

This clonotype was found a few times. The chain joins TRBV29-1 to TRBJ2-7, with 8 bases that match TRBD1. Looked up from germline, CDR1 is SQVTM and CDR2 is ANQGSEA. The V and J ends lost 5 bases and 4 bases, in that order; junction bases with no gene match: 1. The CDR3 has 11 amino acids. The CDR3 region has the DNA TGCAGCGTTCGGACAGGGTACGAGCAGTACTTC. As protein: CSVRTGYEQYF.

This clonotype was counted ten times or more. The chain combines TRBV11-2 with TRBJ1-6; no firm D call. The CDR3 has 16 amino acids. CDR1 is SGHAT and CDR2 is FQNNGV in the germline V gene. V dropped 3 bases and J dropped 0 bases, with 9 bases sitting between them. CDR3 residues: CASSLTQNSYNSPLHF. CDR3 nucleotides: TGTGCCAGCAGCTTGACCCAGAACTCCTATAATTCACCCCTCCACTTT.

This chain links TRBV10-3 with TRBJ1-6; 7 nucleotides match TRBD1. Germline CDR1 is ENHRY and CDR2 is SYGVKD. V was clipped by 2 bases and J by 9 bases; unmatched bases: 10. The CDR3 covers 16 residues. CDR3 coding DNA: TGTGCCATCAGTGAGGGGCCGAGACAGGGAGCTTCACCCCTCCACTTT. Protein: CAISEGPRQGASPLHF.

This clonotype was found many times. The chain links TRBV7-7 to TRBJ2-3; 11 bases are a match to TRBD1. Looked up from germline, CDR1 is SSHAT and CDR2 is FNYEAQ (reference sequence). The length of the CDR3 is 15 residues. The V segment lost 4 bases and the J segment 2 bases; nucleotides outside the gene matches: 2. CDR3 in DNA: TGTGCCAGCAGCTCGGGACAGGGGGACACAGATACGCAGTATTTT. As protein: CASSSGQGDTDTQYF. The full variable domain, with the rest looked up from reference TRBV7-7 and TRBJ2-3, is GAGVSQSPRYKVTKRGQDVTLRCDPISSHATLYWYQQALGQGPEFLTYFNYEAQPDKSGLPSDRFSAERPEGSISTLTIQRTEQRDSAMYRCASSSGQGDTDTQYFGPGTRLTVL.

Comments on this clonotype: This may be a read error, as it is one base from a much larger clone. The chain uses TRBV5-4 and TRBJ1-1, with D possibly being TRBD1 (6 bases). V gave up 3 bases and J gave up 7 bases, with 10 bases separating them. Germline V lookup: CDR1 SGHNT, CDR2 YYREEE (reference sequence). CDR3 length: 12 amino acids. The CDR3: CASSSDRREAFF. CDR3 sequence (DNA): TGTGCCAGCAGCTCAGACAGGCGTGAAGCTTTCTTT.

This clonotype was picked up many times. The gene calls are TRBV29-1 and TRBJ2-7; 9 bases fit TRBD1. Looked up from germline, CDR1 is SQVTM and CDR2 is ANQGSEA. V was pared by 0 bases and J by 3 bases, with 6 bases of the junction left unmatched. CDR3 length equals 15 residues. For the CDR3, the DNA is TGCAGCGTTGAAGATCTTCAGGGACAGGGCTACGAGCAGTACTTC. Its protein is CSVEDLQGQGYEQYF.

V is TRBV3-1 and J is TRBJ2-7; TRBD2 might be the D (5 bases). The CDR3 totals 15 residues. The V end was cut by 0 bases, the J end by 3 bases, with 12 bases between. Germline V gene sequence: CDR1 LGHDT, CDR2 YNNKEL (reference sequence). The CDR3 spells CASSQDLGSVYEQYF. The CDR3, as DNA: TGTGCCAGCAGCCAAGATCTGGGTAGCGTCTACGAGCAGTACTTC.

This clonotype was seen repeatedly, ten times or more. V usage is TRBV5-1 and J usage is TRBJ1-4, with D possibly TRBD1 on 5 matching bases. V gave up 1 base and J gave up 7 bases, with 11 bases separating them. Germline V gene data show CDR1 as SGHRS and CDR2 as YFSETQ. The length of the CDR3 is 14 residues. This chain's CDR3 is CASSLQTGAEKLFF. The CDR3 nucleotides are TGCGCCAGCAGCTTGCAAACAGGCGCTGAAAAACTGTTTTTT.

The chain has TRBV25-1 and TRBJ2-2, with D unresolved. Looked up from germline, CDR1 is MGHDK and CDR2 is SYGVNS. V lost 0 bases, J lost 1 base, and 3 bases lay in between. This CDR3 has 14 residues. CDR3 DNA: TGTGCCAGCAGTGAATACTTGAACACCGGGGAGCTGTTTTTT. Its protein is CASSEYLNTGELFF.

This clonotype was seen ten or more times. Its ends do not fully match the called genes, so a read error is possible. V usage is TRBV15 and J usage is TRBJ2-7; 8 bases match TRBD1. This CDR3 is 15 amino acids long. CDR1 and CDR2 from the germline V gene are LNHNV and YYDKDF (reference sequence). The chain's CDR3 is CATSRDPGQEYEQYF. CDR3 DNA: TGTGCCACCAGCCGAGATCCGGGACAGGAGTACGAGCAGTACTTC.

The table lists this clonotype with many counts. J is TRBJ1-1 and V is TRBV9, with D uncertain. V gave up 2 bases and J gave up 0 bases, with 5 bases separating them. The germline V gene encodes CDR1 SGDLS and CDR2 YYNGEE. There are 13 residues in the CDR3. The CDR3 protein is CASSVVMNTEAFF. The DNA of the CDR3 is TGTGCCAGCAGCGTTGTTATGAACACTGAAGCTTTCTTT.

Concerning this clonotype itself: A read error is possible here, since a much larger clone lies one base away. CDR3 in amino acids: CASSEGRPPLHF. The CDR3 DNA sequence: TGTGCCAGTAGTGAGGGACGGCCTCCCCTCCACTTT. This chain connects TRBV19 to TRBJ1-6, with D maybe TRBD1 (5 bases). The CDR3 runs 12 residues. The germline V and J ends were trimmed by 5 bases and 13 bases, with 12 bases remaining between them. Germline-derived CDR1 and CDR2 are LNHDA and SQIVND (reference sequence). The variable domain in full, with the rest retrieved from reference TRBV19 and TRBJ1-6, is DGGITQSPKYLFRKEGQNVTLSCEQNLNHDAMYWYRQDPGQGLRLIYYSQIVNDFQKGDIAEGYSVSREKKESFPLTVTSAQKNPTAFYLCASSEGRPPLHFGNGTRLTVT.

This clonotype was seen many times. This chain links TRBV6-6 with TRBJ1-5; the match to TRBD1 covers 7 bases. The CDR3 length is 14 residues. From germline, CDR1 is MNHNY and CDR2 SVGAGI (reference sequence). The J segment lost 1 base and the V segment lost 6 bases, leaving 3 bases of the junction unmatched. CDR3 amino acids: CASRGQISNQPQHF. CDR3 nucleotide sequence: TGTGCCAGCAGGGGACAGATCAGCAATCAGCCCCAGCATTTT.

The chain joins TRBV7-2 to TRBJ2-5, with 10 bases fitting TRBD1. The J segment lost 1 base and the V segment lost 11 bases, leaving 13 bases of the junction unmatched. This CDR3 region has 16 residues. Germline lookup yields CDR1 SGHTA and CDR2 FQGNSA. CDR3 protein: CAWSRGQGGFQETQYF. The CDR3, as DNA: TGTGCCTGGAGTCGCGGACAGGGGGGGTTCCAAGAGACCCAGTACTTC. The entire variable domain, with the rest obtained from reference TRBV7-2 and TRBJ2-5, is as follows: GAGVSQSPSNKVTEKGKDVELRCDPISGHTALYWYRQSLGQGLEFLIYFQGNSAPDKSGLPSDRFSAERTGGSVSTLTIQRTQQEDSAVYLCAWSRGQGGFQETQYFGPGTRLLVL.

Only one count was recorded for this clonotype. The chain joins TRBV10-3 to TRBJ2-5; 9 bases map to TRBD1. V shed 2 bases and J 5 bases; nucleotides not matched to a gene: 6. The CDR3 runs 15 residues. Germline loops: CDR1 ENHRY, CDR2 SYGVKD. CDR3 DNA: TGTGCCATCAGTGAGGCCGACAGGGGGAGGGAGACCCAGTACTTC. It translates to CAISEADRGRETQYF.

With respect to this clonotype: Being one base from a much bigger clone, this may be a read error. This rearrangement joins TRBV7-9 to TRBJ2-7; no definite D call. CDR1 is SEHNR, CDR2 FQNEAQ, per germline (reference sequence). V lost 8 bases and J 0 bases, leaving 20 bases between the germline ends. This CDR3 region has 16 residues. CDR3 residues: CASRTGRKKSSYEQYF. Written as DNA, the CDR3 is TGTGCCAGCCGCACCGGACGAAAAAAGAGCTCCTACGAGCAGTACTTC.

This clonotype occurred a few times. The rearrangement uses TRBV6-5 and TRBJ2-7; tentatively, D is TRBD1 or TRBD2 (5 bases each). CDR1 is MNHEY and CDR2 is SVGAGI in the germline V gene. V lost 0 bases, J lost 4 bases, and 16 bases lay in between. This CDR3 is built from 16 residues. Here the CDR3 DNA reads TGTGCCAGCAGTTACTCGACCGGGGCGGAACGGTACGAGCAGTACTTC. Its translation: CASSYSTGAERYEQYF.

This clonotype was counted many times. CDR3 DNA: TGTGCCAGCAGTACGCGGACACTCTCCGATTCACCCCTCCACTTT. As protein: CASSTRTLSDSPLHF. The V gene is TRBV2, the J gene TRBJ1-6, with a tentative D call TRBD1 (5 bases). Trimming took 5 bases from V and 8 from J, leaving 16 bases between them. This CDR3 has 15 amino acids. The germline V gene encodes CDR1 SNHLY and CDR2 FYNNEI.

This clonotype was detected many times. V gene TRBV6-2 or TRBV6-3 combines with J gene TRBJ1-2; the match to TRBD1 covers 7 bases. Per germline, CDR1 MNHEY and CDR2 SVGEGT. CDR3 length: 12 residues. The J segment lost 8 bases and the V segment lost 7 bases, leaving 7 bases of the junction unmatched. The CDR3 is CASTDRVWGYTF. Here the CDR3 DNA reads TGTGCCAGCACCGACAGGGTATGGGGCTACACCTTC.

This clonotype was counted many times. The chain combines TRBV7-9 with TRBJ2-5; no clear D gene. V gave up 3 bases and J gave up 1 base, with 12 bases separating them. This CDR3 has 15 amino acids. Germline V gene data show CDR1 as SEHNR and CDR2 as FQNEAQ (reference sequence). The CDR3: CASSFLPRPQETQYF. The CDR3 nucleotides are TGTGCCAGCAGCTTTCTTCCGAGACCCCAAGAGACCCAGTACTTC.

This clonotype was recorded a few times. The V and J genes are TRBV5-4 and TRBJ1-2; maybe TRBD1 (5 bases). Trimming removed 0 bases at V and 8 bases at J, with 11 bases between. The CDR3 length is 13 residues. The germline V gene encodes CDR1 SGHNT and CDR2 YYREEE (reference sequence). CDR3 loop: CASSLVSGGGYTF. Written as DNA, the CDR3 is TGTGCCAGCAGCTTGGTTTCCGGGGGAGGCTACACCTTC.